The 16 T cell receptor beta chains reported below all come from one sample, sequenced in a study of molecular identifiers for immune sequencing clone quantification (dated by TCRdb to the late 2010s). Receptor amplification or capture employed PCR. Sequencer: Illumina HiSeq 4000. The raw public reads went through TCRdb reprocessing: fastp at Q25, MiXCR clone calling, in-frame beta chains kept. Identical CDR3 protein sequences are pooled into one entry, listed with their most common genes and DNA. Across this sample there are about 89,000 distinct CDR3 sequences, with 19% seen only once. The ten largest make up roughly 0.8% of the sample. Sequencing was performed on naive CD8+ T cells from blood, with Jurkat cell RNA spiked in. According to the study, the label for this sample's cell subset or site signals: FACS-sorted CD8+CD4-CCR7+CD45RA+ naive T cells. The source is a human donor in good health. Some libraries in this study had Jurkat cell RNA spiked in.

This clonotype came up many times. The chain uses TRBV28 and TRBJ2-7, with 10 bases fitting TRBD2. V gave up 4 bases and J gave up 4 bases; unmatched junction bases: 4. CDR3 size: 14 residues. Germline V lookup: CDR1 MDHEN, CDR2 SYDVKM. CDR3 nucleotide sequence: TGTGCCAGCAGTTCCCGGACTAGCGGTTACGAGCAGTACTTC. It is translated as CASSSRTSGYEQYF.

The sample holds many counts of this clonotype. This rearrangement joins TRBV19 to TRBJ2-5; possibly TRBD1 or TRBD2 for D (6 bases each). The CDR3 sequence is 14 residues long. The V end was cut by 1 base, the J end by 2 bases, with 8 bases between. Germline CDR1 reads LNHDA; CDR2 reads SQIVND (reference sequence). CDR3 bases: TGTGCCAGTAGTATAGTAGGGGGGCAAGAGACCCAGTACTTC. The encoded protein is CASSIVGGQETQYF.

This clonotype was seen many times. V is TRBV6-2 or TRBV6-3 and J is TRBJ1-2; no firm D call. V lost 8 bases, J lost 3 bases, and 22 bases lay in between. The CDR3 totals 16 residues. Germline CDR1 is MNHEY and CDR2 is SVGEGT. CDR3 coding DNA: TGTGCCAGCGCCCCGTCCGGGCAGTGGAGGGACTATGGCTACACCTTC. Protein product: CASAPSGQWRDYGYTF.

In regard to this clonotype: Just one base apart from a much larger clone, this may be a read error. This likely comes from a read error, as the CDR3 has no conserved phenylalanine or tryptophan at its end. The V and J genes are TRBV11-2 and TRBJ2-1; D uncertain. Trimming removed 0 bases from V and 8 bases from J, with 5 bases in between. Germline CDR1 and CDR2: SGHAT and FQNNGV. The CDR3 loop spans 12 amino acids. The CDR3 spells CASSLDRHEQFL. The CDR3 bases are TGTGCCAGCAGCTTAGACAGGCATGAGCAGTTCCTC.

J is TRBJ2-7 and V is TRBV5-8; 9 positions match TRBD1. V dropped 10 bases and J dropped 5; count of bases not matched to a gene: 16. The CDR3 length is 15 residues. Germline CDR1 and CDR2: SGHTS and YDEGEE. The CDR3 spells CAASKLGTGYHEQYF. CDR3 DNA sequence: TGTGCCGCCTCAAAGCTGGGGACAGGGTACCACGAGCAGTACTTC.

On this clonotype itself: A single base separates this from a much larger clone, so it may be a read error. The CDR3 sequence: CSASGTANTEAFF. The CDR3 region has the DNA TGCAGTGCTTCCGGGACAGCGAACACTGAAGCTTTCTTT. The chain recombines TRBV20-1 with TRBJ1-1; 7 positions agree with TRBD1. The CDR3 spans 13 residues. Germline CDR1 DFQATT, CDR2 SNEGSKA (reference sequence). The V segment lost 5 bases and the J segment 1 base; nucleotides outside the gene matches: 4.

This clonotype was detected many times. The chain is built from TRBV7-9 and TRBJ2-3, with 9 bases aligning to TRBD1. Germline trimming cut 2 bases from V and 3 bases from J; bases unmatched to any gene: 6. Germline CDR1 SEHNR, CDR2 FQNEAQ (reference sequence). This CDR3 comprises 16 residues. CDR3 loop: CASSLTRTGVTDTQYF. The CDR3 coding sequence is TGTGCCAGCAGCTTAACGAGGACAGGGGTGACAGATACGCAGTATTTT.

The chain is built from TRBV6-5 and TRBJ2-7, with D perhaps TRBD1 or TRBD2 (6 bases each). Per germline, CDR1 MNHEY and CDR2 SVGAGI. The CDR3 has 15 amino acids. V was clipped by 10 bases and J by 5 bases, with 24 bases between them. The chain's CDR3 is CATHPGAWVRDEQYF. CDR3 bases: TGTGCCACGCACCCGGGGGCGTGGGTCCGGGACGAGCAGTACTTC.

Many counts were recorded for this clonotype. J is TRBJ2-3 and V is TRBV18, with 7 bases aligning to TRBD2. This CDR3 comprises 17 residues. J was trimmed by 1 base and V by 3 bases; bases with no gene match: 10. The germline V gene encodes CDR1 KGHSH and CDR2 LQKENI. CDR3 DNA: TGTGCCAGCTCACCGGGCGGATACCTAGCGGGCACAGATACGCAGTATTTT. Translating gives CASSPGGYLAGTDTQYF. Complete variable domain (other parts from reference TRBV18 and TRBJ2-3): NAGVMQNPRHLVRRRGQEARLRCSPMKGHSHVYWYRQLPEEGLKFMVYLQKENIIDESGMPKERFSAEFPKEGPSILRIQQVVRGDSAAYFCASSPGGYLAGTDTQYFGPGTRLTVL.

At least ten counts were recorded for this clonotype. This chain connects TRBV12-3 or TRBV12-4 to TRBJ2-7; D gene ambiguous. This CDR3 comprises 11 residues. V was clipped by 1 base and J by 13 bases, with 11 bases between them. CDR3 DNA sequence: TGTGCCAGCAGTTTAGGGGTTCGAGTTTACTTC. This gives the protein CASSLGVRVYF.

This clonotype was picked up many times. The genes are TRBV4-3 and TRBJ2-1; tentative D call: TRBD2 (6 bases). CDR3 length: 16 amino acids. V was pared by 0 bases and J by 6 bases, with 15 bases between. The germline V gene has CDR1 LGHNA and CDR2 YSLEER. The CDR3 DNA reads TGCGCCAGCAGCCAAGAGCGAGGGACTCTCGTCAATGAGCAGTTCTTC. Its translation is CASSQERGTLVNEQFF.

This clonotype was counted many times. The CDR3 DNA reads TGTGCCACCAGAGACAGGAACTTCCCTAACTATGGCTACACCTTC. It specifies CATRDRNFPNYGYTF. The chain uses TRBV6-5 and TRBJ1-2; weak D call: TRBD1 (6 bases). CDR1 and CDR2 from the germline V gene are MNHEY and SVGAGI. The length of the CDR3 is 15 residues. The V end lost 10 bases, the J end lost 0 bases, and 18 bases lay between the germline ends.

The chain links TRBV7-2 to TRBJ2-3, with 8 nucleotides matching TRBD2. With 2 bases clipped from V and 2 bases from J, the junction kept 3 bases outside the gene matches. Germline V gene lookup returns CDR1 SGHTA and CDR2 FQGNSA. The length of the CDR3 is 15 residues. The CDR3, as DNA: TGTGCCAGCAGCTTATTAGCGGGGCCCACAGATACGCAGTATTTT. Protein sequence: CASSLLAGPTDTQYF.

This clonotype was recorded many times. The chain carries TRBV20-1 and TRBJ2-3; D unclear. Germline lookup yields CDR1 DFQATT and CDR2 SNEGSKA (reference sequence). The CDR3 spans 16 residues. Trimming removed 0 bases from V and 0 bases from J, with 13 bases in between. The CDR3 coding sequence is TGCAGTGCTAGAGATGGGGTAGGCCGAAGCACAGATACGCAGTATTTT. Its translation is CSARDGVGRSTDTQYF.

This clonotype was recorded a few times. A much larger clone differs from this one at a single base, so this may be a read error. The genes are TRBV20-1 and TRBJ1-5, with D unresolved. V lost 1 base to trimming and J lost 5 bases, with 6 bases between them. This CDR3 contains 12 residues. Germline V CDR1 and CDR2: DFQATT, SNEGSKA (reference sequence). DNA for the CDR3: TGCAGTGCTAGAGCCGGGGATCAGCCCCAGCATTTT. Residues: CSARAGDQPQHF.

This clonotype has just a few counts. This may stem from a read error, because a much larger clone lies one nucleotide away. The rearrangement uses TRBV4-3 and TRBJ2-1; 12 positions match TRBD2. CDR3 size: 18 residues. Germline values: CDR1 LGHNA, CDR2 YSLEER. DNA of the CDR3: TGCGCCAGCGGCCAAGATGGTCTAGCGGGGGGGTTATGGGATGAGCAGTTCTTC. This encodes CASGQDGLAGGLWDEQFF.